This T cell receptor (beta chain) was observed in a study of breast tumors, draining lymph nodes, adjacent tissues. The lymph nodes were axillary draining lymph nodes from breast cancer patients. Note on this clonotype: Antigen specificity is unknown.

TCRdb itself ran the multiplex PCR reads through MiXCR, one entry per CDR3 protein. Here the sample spans under 150,000 distinct CDR3 sequences, just under 20% being singletons. Broader study findings: Tumor and nontumor repertoires were significantly more similar in luminal-like than in basal-like breast cancer.

This CDR3 has 12 amino acids. The germline V gene encodes CDR1 LNHDA and CDR2 SQIVND (reference sequence). The V gene lost 7 bases and the J gene lost 4 bases, with 10 bases spanning the gap. The sequence came from a female donor with breast cancer. Some clones in this sample may be carry-over from other donors' samples. The material sequenced was axillary lymph node tissue. The V and J genes are TRBV19 and TRBJ1-2, with D possibly being TRBD1 (5 bases). CDR3 nucleotides: TGTGCCAGTACAGGGACGGCCTATGGCTACACCTTC. Translation gives CASTGTAYGYTF.